This TCR beta chain came from a study of CD8 T cells in Susac syndrome. V dropped 4 bases and J dropped 4 bases, with 19 bases sitting between them. Germline V gene sequence: CDR1 SGHAT, CDR2 FQNNGV. This CDR3 has 16 amino acids. Roughly 0.5 to 1 ug RNA was reverse transcribed with random hexamers. TCRdb re-called the immunoSEQ multiplex PCR reads through MiXCR, storing one row per CDR3 protein. The sample records some 450,000 distinct CDR3 sequences, more than 70% being singletons. Sequenced sample: CD8+ T cells from PBMCs. The sequence came from a human donor with multiple sclerosis. This rearrangement joins TRBV11-2 to TRBJ1-2; TRBD1 might be the D (6 bases). The CDR3 is CASSWGTGGGSYGYTF. CDR3 bases: TGTGCCAGCAGCTGGGGGACGGGTGGGGGCTCCTATGGCTACACCTTC.